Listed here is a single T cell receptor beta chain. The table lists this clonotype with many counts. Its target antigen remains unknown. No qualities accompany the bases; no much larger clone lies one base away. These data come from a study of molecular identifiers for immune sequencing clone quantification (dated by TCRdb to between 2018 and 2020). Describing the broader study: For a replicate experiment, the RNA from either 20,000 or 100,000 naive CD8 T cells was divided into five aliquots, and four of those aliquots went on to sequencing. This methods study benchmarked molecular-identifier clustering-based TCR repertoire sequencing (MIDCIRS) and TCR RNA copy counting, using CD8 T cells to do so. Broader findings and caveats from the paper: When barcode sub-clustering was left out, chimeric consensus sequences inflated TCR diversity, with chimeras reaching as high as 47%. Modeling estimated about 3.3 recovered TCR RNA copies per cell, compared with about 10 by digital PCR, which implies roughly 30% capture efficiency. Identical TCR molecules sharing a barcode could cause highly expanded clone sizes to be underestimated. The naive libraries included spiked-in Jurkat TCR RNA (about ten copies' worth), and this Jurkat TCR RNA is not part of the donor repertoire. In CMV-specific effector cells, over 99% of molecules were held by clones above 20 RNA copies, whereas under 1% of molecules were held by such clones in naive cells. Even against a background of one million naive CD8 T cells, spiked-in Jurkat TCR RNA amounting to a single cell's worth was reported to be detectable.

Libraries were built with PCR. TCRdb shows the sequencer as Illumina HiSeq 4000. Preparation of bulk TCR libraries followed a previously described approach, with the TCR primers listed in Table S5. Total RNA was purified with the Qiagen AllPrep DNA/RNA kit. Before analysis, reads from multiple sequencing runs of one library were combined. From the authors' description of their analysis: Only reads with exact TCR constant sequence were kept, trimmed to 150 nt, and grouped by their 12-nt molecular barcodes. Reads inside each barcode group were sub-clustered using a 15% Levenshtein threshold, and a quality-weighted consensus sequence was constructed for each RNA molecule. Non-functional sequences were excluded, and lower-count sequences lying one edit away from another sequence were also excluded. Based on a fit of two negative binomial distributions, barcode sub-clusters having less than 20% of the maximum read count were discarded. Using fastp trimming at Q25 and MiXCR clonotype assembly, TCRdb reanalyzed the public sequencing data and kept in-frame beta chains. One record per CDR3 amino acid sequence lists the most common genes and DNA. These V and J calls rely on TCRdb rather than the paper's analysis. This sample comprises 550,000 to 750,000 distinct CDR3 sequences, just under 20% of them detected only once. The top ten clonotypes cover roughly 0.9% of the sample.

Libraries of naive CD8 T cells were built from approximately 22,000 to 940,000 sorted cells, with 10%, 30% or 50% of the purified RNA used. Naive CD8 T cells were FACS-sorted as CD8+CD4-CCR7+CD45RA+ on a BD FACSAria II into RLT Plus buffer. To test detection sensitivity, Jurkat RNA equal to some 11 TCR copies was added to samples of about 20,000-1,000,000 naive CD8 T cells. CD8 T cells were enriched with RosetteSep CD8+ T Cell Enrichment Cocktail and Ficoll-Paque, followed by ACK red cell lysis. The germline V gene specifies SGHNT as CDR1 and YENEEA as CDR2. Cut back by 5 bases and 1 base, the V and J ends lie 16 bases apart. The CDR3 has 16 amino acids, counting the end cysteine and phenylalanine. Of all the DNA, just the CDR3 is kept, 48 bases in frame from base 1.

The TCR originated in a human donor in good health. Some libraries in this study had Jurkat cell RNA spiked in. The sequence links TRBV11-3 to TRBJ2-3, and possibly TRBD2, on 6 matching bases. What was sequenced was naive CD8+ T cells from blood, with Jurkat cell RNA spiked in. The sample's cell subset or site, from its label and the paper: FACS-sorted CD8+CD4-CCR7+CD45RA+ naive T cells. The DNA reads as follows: TGTGCCAGCAGCCTCGACCATTCGGGAGGCACAGATACGCAGTATTTT. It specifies CASSLDHSGGTDTQYF.